This TCR beta chain derives from a study of CD8+ T cells in alopecia areata. The CDR3 has 16 amino acids. Germline CDR1 reads MNHEY; CDR2 reads SMNVEV (reference sequence). The V gene lost 5 bases and the J gene lost 4 bases, with 19 bases spanning the gap. RNA, once extracted, was reverse transcribed into cDNA for use as the sequencing template. TCRdb keeps only in-frame clones here, not all; method: immunoSEQ multiplex PCR. The table shows tens of thousands of clones, with 51% occurring only once. Sequencing was performed on NKG2D-high CD8+ T cells sorted from blood. J is TRBJ2-3 and V is TRBV27, with a possible D match to TRBD2 (6 bases). The clonotype comes from a human donor with alopecia areata. The CDR3, as DNA: TGTGCCAGCAGTCCTAGGAGTCCCGGAGGGCCAGATACGCAGTATTTT. Translation gives CASSPRSPGGPDTQYF.